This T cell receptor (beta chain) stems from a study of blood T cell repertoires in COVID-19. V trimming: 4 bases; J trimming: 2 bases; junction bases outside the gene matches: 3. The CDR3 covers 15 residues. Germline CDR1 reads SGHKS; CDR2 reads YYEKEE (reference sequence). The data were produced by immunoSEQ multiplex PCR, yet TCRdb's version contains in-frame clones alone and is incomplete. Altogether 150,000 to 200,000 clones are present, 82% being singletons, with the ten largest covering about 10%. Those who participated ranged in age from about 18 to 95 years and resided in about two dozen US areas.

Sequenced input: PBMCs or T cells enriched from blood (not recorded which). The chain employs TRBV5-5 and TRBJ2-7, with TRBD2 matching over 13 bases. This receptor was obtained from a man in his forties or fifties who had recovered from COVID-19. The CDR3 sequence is CASSGGTSGAYEQYF. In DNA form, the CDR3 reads TGTGCCAGCAGCGGAGGGACTAGCGGGGCCTACGAGCAGTACTTC.